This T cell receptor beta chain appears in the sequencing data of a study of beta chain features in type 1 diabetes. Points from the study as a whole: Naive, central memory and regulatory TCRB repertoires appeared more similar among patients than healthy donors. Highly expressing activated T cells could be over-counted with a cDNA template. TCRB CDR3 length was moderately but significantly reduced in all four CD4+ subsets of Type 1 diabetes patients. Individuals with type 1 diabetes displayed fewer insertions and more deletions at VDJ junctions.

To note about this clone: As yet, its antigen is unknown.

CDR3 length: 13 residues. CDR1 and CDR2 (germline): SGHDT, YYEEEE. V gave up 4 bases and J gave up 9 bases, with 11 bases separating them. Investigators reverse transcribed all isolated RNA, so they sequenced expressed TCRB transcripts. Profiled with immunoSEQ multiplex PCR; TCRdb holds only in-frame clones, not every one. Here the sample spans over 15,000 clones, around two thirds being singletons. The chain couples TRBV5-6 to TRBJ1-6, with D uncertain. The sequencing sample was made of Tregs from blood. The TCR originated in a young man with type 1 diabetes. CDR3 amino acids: CASSPQRASPLHF. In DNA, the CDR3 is TGTGCCAGCAGCCCCCAGAGGGCTTCACCCCTCCACTTT.